This T cell receptor beta chain was found in a study of T cell responses to AZD1222 COVID-19 vaccine. The wider study: Whether given at about 4 or about 12 weeks, second doses were pooled.

This CDR3 contains 14 residues. Germline V gene data show CDR1 as MNHEY and CDR2 as SVGAGI. The V end was cut by 8 bases, the J end by 1 base, with 14 bases between. The assay was immunoSEQ multiplex PCR, and TCRdb's table has in-frame clones only and misses some. The table includes roughly 190,000 clones, approximately 93% detected once. This clone was seen only once. The target antigen is unknown. Study-level findings and limits: No repertoire was sampled before or during the peak T cell response, only after it. As reported, nearly half of all spike-specific TCRs target variant regions that are unmutated.

Sequences were derived from peripheral blood, sampled on day 0 of AZD1222 vaccination. J is TRBJ1-1 and V is TRBV6-5; D remains ambiguous. The sequence came from an adult in good health. CDR3 DNA: TGTGCCAGCCATTACGACGGAACGAACACTGAAGCTTTCTTT. This sequence encodes CASHYDGTNTEAFF.